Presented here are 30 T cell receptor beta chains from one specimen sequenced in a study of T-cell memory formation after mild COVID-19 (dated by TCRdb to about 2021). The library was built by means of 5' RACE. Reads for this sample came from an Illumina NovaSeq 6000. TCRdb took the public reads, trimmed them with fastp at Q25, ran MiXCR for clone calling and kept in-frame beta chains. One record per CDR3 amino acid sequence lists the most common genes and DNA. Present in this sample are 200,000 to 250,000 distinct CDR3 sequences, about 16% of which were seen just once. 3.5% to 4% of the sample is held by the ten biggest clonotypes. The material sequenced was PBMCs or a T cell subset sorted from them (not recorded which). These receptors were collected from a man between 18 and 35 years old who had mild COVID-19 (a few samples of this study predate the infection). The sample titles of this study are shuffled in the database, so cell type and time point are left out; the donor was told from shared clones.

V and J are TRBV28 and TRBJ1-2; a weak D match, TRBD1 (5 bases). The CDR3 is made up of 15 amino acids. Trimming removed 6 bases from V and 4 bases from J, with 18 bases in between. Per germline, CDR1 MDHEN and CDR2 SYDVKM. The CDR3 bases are TGTGCCAGCAGCTCCCCCTCGGACATCCGCTATGGCTACACCTTC. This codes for CASSSPSDIRYGYTF.

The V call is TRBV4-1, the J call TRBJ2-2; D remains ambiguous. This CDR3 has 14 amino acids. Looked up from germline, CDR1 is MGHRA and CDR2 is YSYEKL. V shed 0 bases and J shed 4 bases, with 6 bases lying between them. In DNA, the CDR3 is TGCGCCAGCAGCCAAGAGTTGGCCACCGGGGAGCTGTTTTTT. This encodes CASSQELATGELFF.

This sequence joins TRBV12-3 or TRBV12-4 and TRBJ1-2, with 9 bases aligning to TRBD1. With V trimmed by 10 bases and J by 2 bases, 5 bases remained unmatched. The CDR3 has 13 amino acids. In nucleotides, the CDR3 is TGTGCCACTCGGACAGGGGCAAACTATGGCTACACCTTC. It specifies CATRTGANYGYTF.

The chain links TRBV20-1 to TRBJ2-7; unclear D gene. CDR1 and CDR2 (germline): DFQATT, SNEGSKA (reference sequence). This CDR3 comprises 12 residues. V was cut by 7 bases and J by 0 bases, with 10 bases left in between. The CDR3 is CSVATLSYEQYF. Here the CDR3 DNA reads TGCAGTGTCGCTACACTCTCCTACGAGCAGTACTTC.

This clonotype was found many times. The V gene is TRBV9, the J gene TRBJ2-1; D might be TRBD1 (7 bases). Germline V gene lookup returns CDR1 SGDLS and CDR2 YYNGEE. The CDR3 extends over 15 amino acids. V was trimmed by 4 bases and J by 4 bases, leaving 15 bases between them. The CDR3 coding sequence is TGTGCCAGCAGCCTAGGAGGGGGCCAGTACAATGAGCAGTTCTTC. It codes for CASSLGGGQYNEQFF.

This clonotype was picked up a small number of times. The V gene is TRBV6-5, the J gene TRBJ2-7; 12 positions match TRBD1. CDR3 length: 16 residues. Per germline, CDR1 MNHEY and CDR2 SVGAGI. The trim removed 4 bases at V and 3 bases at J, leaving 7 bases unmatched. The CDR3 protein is CASSFSGTGGFYEQYF. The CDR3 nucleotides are TGTGCCAGCAGTTTCTCCGGGACAGGGGGCTTCTACGAGCAGTACTTC.

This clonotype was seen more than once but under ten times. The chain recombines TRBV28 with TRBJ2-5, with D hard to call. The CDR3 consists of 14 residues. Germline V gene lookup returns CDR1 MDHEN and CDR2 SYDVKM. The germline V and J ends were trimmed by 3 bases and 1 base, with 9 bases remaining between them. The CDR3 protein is CASSLSQAQETQYF. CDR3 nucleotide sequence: TGTGCCAGCAGTTTGTCCCAGGCCCAAGAGACCCAGTACTTC.

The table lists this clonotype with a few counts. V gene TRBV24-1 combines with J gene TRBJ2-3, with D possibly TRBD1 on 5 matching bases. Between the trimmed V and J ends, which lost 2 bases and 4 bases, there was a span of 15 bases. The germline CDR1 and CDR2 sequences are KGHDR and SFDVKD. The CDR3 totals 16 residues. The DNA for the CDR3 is TGTGCCACCAGTGATTCAAGGGGCAACCGGGCAGATACGCAGTATTTT. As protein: CATSDSRGNRADTQYF.

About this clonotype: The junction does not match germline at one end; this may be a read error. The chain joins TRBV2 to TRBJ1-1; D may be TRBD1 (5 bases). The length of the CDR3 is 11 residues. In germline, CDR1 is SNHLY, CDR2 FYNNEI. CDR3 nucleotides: TGTGCCAGCAGCGTCACGGCGGGGACCCATTTT. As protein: CASSVTAGTHF. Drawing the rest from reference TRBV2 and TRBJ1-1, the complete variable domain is EPEVTQTPSHQVTQMGQEVILRCVPISNHLYFYWYRQILGQKVEFLVSFYNNEISEKSEIFDDQFSVERPDGSNFTLKIRSTKLEDSAMYFCASSVTAGTHFGQGTRLTVV.

The CDR3 spells CASSLGPRRGGTTEAFF. In DNA form, the CDR3 reads TGCGCCAGCAGCTTGGGGCCCCGGCGAGGGGGGACAACTGAAGCTTTCTTT. V is TRBV5-1 and J is TRBJ1-1, with D maybe TRBD1 (6 bases). The CDR3 has 17 residues. Germline V gene data show CDR1 as SGHRS and CDR2 as YFSETQ. The V and J ends lost 0 bases and 5 bases respectively, with 20 bases between them. The full variable domain, its missing parts supplied by reference TRBV5-1 and TRBJ1-1, is KAGVTQTPRYLIKTRGQQVTLSCSPISGHRSVSWYQQTPGQGLQFLFEYFSETQRNKGNFPGRFSGRQFSNSRSEMNVSTLELGDSALYLCASSLGPRRGGTTEAFFGQGTRLTVV.

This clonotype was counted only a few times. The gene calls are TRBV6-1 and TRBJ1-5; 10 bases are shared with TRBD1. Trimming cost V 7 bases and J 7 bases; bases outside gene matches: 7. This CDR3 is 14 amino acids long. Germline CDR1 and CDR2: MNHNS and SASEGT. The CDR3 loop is CASNDRGLEQPQHF. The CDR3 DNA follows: TGTGCCAGCAACGACAGGGGGCTCGAGCAGCCCCAGCATTTT.

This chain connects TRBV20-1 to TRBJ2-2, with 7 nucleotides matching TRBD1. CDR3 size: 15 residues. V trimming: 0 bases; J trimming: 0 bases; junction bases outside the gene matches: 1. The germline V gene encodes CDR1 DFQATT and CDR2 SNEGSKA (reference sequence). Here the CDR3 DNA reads TGCAGTGCTAGAGAACAGGGGCCGAACACCGGGGAGCTGTTTTTT. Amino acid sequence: CSAREQGPNTGELFF.

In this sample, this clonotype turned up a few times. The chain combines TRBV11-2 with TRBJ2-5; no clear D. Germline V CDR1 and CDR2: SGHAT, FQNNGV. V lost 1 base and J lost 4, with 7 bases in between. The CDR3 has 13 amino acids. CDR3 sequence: CASSLVGVETQYF. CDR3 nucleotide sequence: TGTGCCAGCAGCTTAGTTGGGGTAGAGACCCAGTACTTC.

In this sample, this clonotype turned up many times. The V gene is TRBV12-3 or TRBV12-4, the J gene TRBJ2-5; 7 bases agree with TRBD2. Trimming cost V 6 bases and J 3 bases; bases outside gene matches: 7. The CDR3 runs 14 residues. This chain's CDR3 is CASSTLAREETQYF. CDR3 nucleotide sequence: TGTGCCAGCAGCACACTAGCGCGTGAAGAGACCCAGTACTTC.

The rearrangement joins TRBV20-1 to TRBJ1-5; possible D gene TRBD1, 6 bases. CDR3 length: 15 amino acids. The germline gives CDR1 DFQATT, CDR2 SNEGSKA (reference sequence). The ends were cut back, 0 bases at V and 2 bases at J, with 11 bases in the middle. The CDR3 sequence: CSARDSRGGNQPQHF. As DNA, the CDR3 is TGCAGTGCTAGAGATAGCAGGGGCGGCAATCAGCCCCAGCATTTT.

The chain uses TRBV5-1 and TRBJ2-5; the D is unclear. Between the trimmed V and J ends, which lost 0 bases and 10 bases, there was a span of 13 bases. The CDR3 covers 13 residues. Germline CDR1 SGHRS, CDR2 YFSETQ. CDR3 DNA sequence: TGCGCCAGCAGCTTGGCGGTAGACACGGTCCAGTACTTC. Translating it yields CASSLAVDTVQYF.

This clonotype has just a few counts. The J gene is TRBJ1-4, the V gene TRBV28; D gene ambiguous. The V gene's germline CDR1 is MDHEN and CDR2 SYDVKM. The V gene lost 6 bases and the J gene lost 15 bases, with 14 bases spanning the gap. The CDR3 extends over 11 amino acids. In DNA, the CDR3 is TGTGCCAGCAGCACTCAGGTTCGGGTGTTTTTT. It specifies CASSTQVRVFF.

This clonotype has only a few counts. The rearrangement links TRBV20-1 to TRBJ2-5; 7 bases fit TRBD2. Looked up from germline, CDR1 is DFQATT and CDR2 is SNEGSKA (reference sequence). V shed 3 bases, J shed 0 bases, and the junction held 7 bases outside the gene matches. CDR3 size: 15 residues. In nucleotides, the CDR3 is TGCAGTGCTAGTGTGAGCGGGGTTGACCAAGAGACCCAGTACTTC. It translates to CSASVSGVDQETQYF.

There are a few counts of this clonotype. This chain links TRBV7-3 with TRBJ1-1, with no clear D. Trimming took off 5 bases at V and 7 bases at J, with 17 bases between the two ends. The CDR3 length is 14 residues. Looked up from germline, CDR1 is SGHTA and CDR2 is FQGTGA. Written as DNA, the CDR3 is TGTGCCAGCAGCAGCTCTGGACCCGCGGGTGAAGCTTTCTTT. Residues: CASSSSGPAGEAFF.

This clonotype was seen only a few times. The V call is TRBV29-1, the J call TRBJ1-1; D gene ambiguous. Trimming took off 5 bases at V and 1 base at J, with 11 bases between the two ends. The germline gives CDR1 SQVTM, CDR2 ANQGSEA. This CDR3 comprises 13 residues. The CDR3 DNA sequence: TGCAGCGTTTCCAGGTCTACGAACACTGAAGCTTTCTTT. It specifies CSVSRSTNTEAFF. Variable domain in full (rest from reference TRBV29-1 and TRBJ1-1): SAVISQKPSRDICQRGTSLTIQCQVDSQVTMMFWYRQQPGQSLTLIATANQGSEATYESGFVIDKFPISRPNLTFSTLTVSNMSPEDSSIYLCSVSRSTNTEAFFGQGTRLTVV.

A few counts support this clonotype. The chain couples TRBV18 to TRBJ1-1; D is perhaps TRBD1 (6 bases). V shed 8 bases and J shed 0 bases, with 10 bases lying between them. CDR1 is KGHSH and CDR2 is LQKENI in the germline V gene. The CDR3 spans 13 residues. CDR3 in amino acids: CASPGQMNTEAFF. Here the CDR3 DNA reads TGTGCCAGCCCCGGACAGATGAACACTGAAGCTTTCTTT.

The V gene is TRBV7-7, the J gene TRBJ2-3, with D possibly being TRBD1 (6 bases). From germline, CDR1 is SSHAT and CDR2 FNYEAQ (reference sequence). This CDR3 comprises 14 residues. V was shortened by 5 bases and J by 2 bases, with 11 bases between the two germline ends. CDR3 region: CASSPQGYTDTQYF. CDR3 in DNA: TGTGCCAGCAGCCCGCAGGGGTACACAGATACGCAGTATTTT. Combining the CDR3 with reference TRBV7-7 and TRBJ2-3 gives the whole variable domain GAGVSQSPRYKVTKRGQDVTLRCDPISSHATLYWYQQALGQGPEFLTYFNYEAQPDKSGLPSDRFSAERPEGSISTLTIQRTEQRDSAMYRCASSPQGYTDTQYFGPGTRLTVL.

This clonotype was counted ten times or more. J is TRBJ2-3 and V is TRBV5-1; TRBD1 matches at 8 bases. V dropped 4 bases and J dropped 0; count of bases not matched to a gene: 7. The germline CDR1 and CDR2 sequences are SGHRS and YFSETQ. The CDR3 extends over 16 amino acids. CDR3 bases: TGCGCCAGCAGCACACAGGGGGTACAAAGCACAGATACGCAGTATTTT. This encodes CASSTQGVQSTDTQYF.

CDR3 sequence (DNA): TGTGCCAGCAGTGGGACAGGGGGGAGGGAGACCCAGTACTTC. It encodes CASSGTGGRETQYF. This chain uses TRBV6-1 with TRBJ2-5, with 10 bases aligning to TRBD1. V lost 4 bases to trimming and J lost 5 bases; unmatched junction nucleotides: 4. CDR3 length: 14 amino acids. Germline lookup yields CDR1 MNHNS and CDR2 SASEGT.

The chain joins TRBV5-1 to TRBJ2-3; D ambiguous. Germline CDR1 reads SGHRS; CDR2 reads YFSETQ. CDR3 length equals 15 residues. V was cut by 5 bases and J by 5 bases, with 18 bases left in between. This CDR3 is CASSQDVPDEDTQYF. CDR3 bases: TGCGCCAGCAGTCAAGACGTACCAGACGAAGATACGCAGTATTTT.

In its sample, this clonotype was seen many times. DNA for the CDR3: TGTGCCAGCAGCTTCGGACAGGGGCGAGGGTCTAATGAAAAACTGTTTTTT. It translates to CASSFGQGRGSNEKLFF. The V and J genes are TRBV7-9 and TRBJ1-4; 9 bases are shared with TRBD1. CDR1 is SEHNR and CDR2 is FQNEAQ in the germline V gene (reference sequence). V gave up 3 bases and J gave up 3 bases; unmatched junction bases: 8. This CDR3 is 17 amino acids long.

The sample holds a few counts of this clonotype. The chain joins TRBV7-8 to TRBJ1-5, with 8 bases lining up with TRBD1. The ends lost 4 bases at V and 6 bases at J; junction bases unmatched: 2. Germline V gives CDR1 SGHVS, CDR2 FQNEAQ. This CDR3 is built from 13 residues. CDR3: CASSSDRGQPQHF. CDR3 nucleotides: TGTGCCAGCAGCTCCGACAGGGGTCAGCCCCAGCATTTT. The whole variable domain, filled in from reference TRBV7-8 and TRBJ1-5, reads GAGVSQSPRYKVAKRGQDVALRCDPISGHVSLFWYQQALGQGPEFLTYFQNEAQLDKSGLPSDRFFAERPEGSVSTLKIQRTQQEDSAVYLCASSSDRGQPQHFGDGTRLSIL.

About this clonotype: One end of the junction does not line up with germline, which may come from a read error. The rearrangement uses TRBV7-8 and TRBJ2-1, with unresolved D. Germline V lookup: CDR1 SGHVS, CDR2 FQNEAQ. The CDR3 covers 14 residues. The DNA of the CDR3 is TGTGCCATCAGCTTTGGTATAGTTTACAATGAGCAGTTCTTC. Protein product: CAISFGIVYNEQFF.

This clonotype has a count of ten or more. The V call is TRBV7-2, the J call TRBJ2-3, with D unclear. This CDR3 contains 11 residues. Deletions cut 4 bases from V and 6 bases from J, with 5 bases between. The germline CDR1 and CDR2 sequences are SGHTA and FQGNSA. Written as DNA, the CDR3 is TGTGCCAGCAGCTCCCTTGATACGCAGTATTTT. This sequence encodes CASSSLDTQYF. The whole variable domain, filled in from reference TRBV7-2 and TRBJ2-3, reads GAGVSQSPSNKVTEKGKDVELRCDPISGHTALYWYRQSLGQGLEFLIYFQGNSAPDKSGLPSDRFSAERTGGSVSTLTIQRTQQEDSAVYLCASSSLDTQYFGPGTRLTVL.

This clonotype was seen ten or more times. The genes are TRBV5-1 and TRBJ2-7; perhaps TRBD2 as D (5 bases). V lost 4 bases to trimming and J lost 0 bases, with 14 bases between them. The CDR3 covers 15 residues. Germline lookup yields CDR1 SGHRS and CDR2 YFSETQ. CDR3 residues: CASSNGKRSSYEQYF. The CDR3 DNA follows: TGCGCCAGCAGCAACGGGAAGCGCAGCTCCTACGAGCAGTACTTC.